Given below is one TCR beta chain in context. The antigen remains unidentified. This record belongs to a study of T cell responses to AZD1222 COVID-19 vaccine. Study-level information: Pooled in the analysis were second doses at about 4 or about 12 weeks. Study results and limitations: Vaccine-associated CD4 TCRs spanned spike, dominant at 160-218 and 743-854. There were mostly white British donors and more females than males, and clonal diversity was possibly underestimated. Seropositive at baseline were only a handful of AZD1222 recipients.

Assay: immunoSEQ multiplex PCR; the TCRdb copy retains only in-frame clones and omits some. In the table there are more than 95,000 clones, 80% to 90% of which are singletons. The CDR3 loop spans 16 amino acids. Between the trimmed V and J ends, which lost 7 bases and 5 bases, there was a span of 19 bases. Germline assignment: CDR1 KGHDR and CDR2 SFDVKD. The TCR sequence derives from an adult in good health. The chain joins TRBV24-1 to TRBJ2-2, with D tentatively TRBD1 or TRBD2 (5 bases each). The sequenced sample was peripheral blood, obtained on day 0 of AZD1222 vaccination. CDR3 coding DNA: TGTGCCACCAGCGCCCAGGGACGGAAGGGAACCGGGGAGCTGTTTTTT. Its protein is CATSAQGRKGTGELFF.